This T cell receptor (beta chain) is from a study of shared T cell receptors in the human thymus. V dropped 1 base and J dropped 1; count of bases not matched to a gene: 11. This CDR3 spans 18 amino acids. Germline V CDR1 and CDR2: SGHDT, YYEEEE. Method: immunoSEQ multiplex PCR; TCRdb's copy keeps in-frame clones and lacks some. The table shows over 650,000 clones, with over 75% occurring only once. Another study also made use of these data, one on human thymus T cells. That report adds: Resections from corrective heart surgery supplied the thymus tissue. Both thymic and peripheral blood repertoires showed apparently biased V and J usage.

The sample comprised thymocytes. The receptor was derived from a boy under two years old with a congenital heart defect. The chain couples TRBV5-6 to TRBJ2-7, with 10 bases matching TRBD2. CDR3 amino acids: CASSLRNSGGLRSYEQYF. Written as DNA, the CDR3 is TGTGCCAGCAGCTTGAGAAATAGCGGGGGGCTGCGATCCTACGAGCAGTACTTC.